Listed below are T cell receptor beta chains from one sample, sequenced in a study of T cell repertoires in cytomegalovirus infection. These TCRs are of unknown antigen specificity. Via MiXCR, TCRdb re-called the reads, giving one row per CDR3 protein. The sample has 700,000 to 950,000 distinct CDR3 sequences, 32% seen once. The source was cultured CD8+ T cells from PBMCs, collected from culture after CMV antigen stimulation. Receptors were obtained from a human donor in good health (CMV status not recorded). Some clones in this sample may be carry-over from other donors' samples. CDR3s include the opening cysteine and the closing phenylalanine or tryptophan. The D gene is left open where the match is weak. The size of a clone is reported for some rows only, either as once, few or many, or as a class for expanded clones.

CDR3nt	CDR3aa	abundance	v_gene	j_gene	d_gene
TGTGCCAGCCCGACGGCCTACTACAATGAGCAGTTCTTC	CASPTAYYNEQFF	.	TRBV2	TRBJ2-1	.
TGTGCCAGCAGTTACTCGTCCGGGATCGATGAGCAGTTCTTC	CASSYSSGIDEQFF	many	TRBV6-5	TRBJ2-1	.
TGTGCCAGCAGCCACAGGGGGCTAGGAAACACCATATATTTT	CASSHRGLGNTIYF	many	TRBV7-2	TRBJ1-3	TRBD1
TGTGCCAGCAGTGAATCCCGTCGGGGGGGCGCGAACACTGAAGCTTTCTTT	CASSESRRGGANTEAFF	few	TRBV6-1	TRBJ1-1	.
TGCAGTGCTAGGATGGCGCTAGCGGGTGGGGAGACCCAGTACTTC	CSARMALAGGETQYF	few	TRBV20-1	TRBJ2-5	TRBD2
TGCGCCAGCAGAGAGGGGGGGCTCTACGAGCAGTACTTC	CASREGGLYEQYF	.	TRBV10-2	TRBJ2-7	.
TGTGCCACCAGCAGAGATCGGGGGACCAATCAGCCCCAGCATTTT	CATSRDRGTNQPQHF	.	TRBV15	TRBJ1-5	.
TGTGCCAGCAGCGGGGAAGGGGGGCCTCGCAATGAGCAGTTCTTC	CASSGEGGPRNEQFF	.	TRBV5-6	TRBJ2-1	.
TGTGCCAGCAGCTTAGGCCCGGGGCCGCATTTAGGCTACACCTTC	CASSLGPGPHLGYTF	once	TRBV13	TRBJ1-2	.
TGTGCCAGCAGTTTCCCCCCAAGCGGGGGGGCCACCACCGGGGAGCTGTTTTTT	CASSFPPSGGATTGELFF	.	TRBV12-3/TRBV12-4	TRBJ2-2	TRBD2
TGTGCCAGCAGCTTAGGAGACCGGGACCCCAACGTGGATCAGCCCCAGCATTTT	CASSLGDRDPNVDQPQHF	.	TRBV7-6	TRBJ1-5	.
TGTGCCAGCAGCGGGGACAGGTCAAGCAATCAGCCCCAGCATTTT	CASSGDRSSNQPQHF	few	TRBV7-6	TRBJ1-5	TRBD1
TGTGCCAGCTCACCACGGTCGACTAGAGGGGACAATGAGCAGTTCTTC	CASSPRSTRGDNEQFF	few	TRBV18	TRBJ2-1	.
TGTGCCAGCAGCAACAGGGCTTACTATGGCTACACCTTC	CASSNRAYYGYTF	.	TRBV2	TRBJ1-2	.
TGTGCCATCAGGGGCGGATTTCCTGAAGCTTTCTTT	CAIRGGFPEAFF	.	TRBV10-3	TRBJ1-1	.
TGTACCAGCAGTGAAGGCACGTACCAAGAGACCCAGTACTTC	CTSSEGTYQETQYF	.	TRBV6-5	TRBJ2-5	.
TGTGCTAGTGCCGGAGGGTACAATGAGCAGTTCTTC	CASAGGYNEQFF	.	TRBV12-5	TRBJ2-1	.
TGTGCCAGTAGTATAGGGGGCGCTTCTGAAGCTTTCTTT	CASSIGGASEAFF	.	TRBV19	TRBJ1-1	.
TGTGCCAGCAGTGAAATTCGGGGTGAAAGCGGCTACACCTTC	CASSEIRGESGYTF	many	TRBV2	TRBJ1-2	.
TGTGCCAGCAGTCCGCGGTTGATGACCTACAATGAGCAGTTCTTC	CASSPRLMTYNEQFF	few	TRBV19	TRBJ2-1	.
TGTGCCAGCAGTTCCTCCCCGGAAATAATCCAGGGTATGAACACTGAAGCTTTCTTT	CASSSSPEIIQGMNTEAFF	many	TRBV12-3/TRBV12-4	TRBJ1-1	.
TGTGCCAGCAAACCCGGGACAGGGAGCGTCGACGAGCAGTACTTC	CASKPGTGSVDEQYF	few	TRBV7-9	TRBJ2-7	TRBD1
TGTGCCAGCAGTCGCACGGGGCAGGGGATCACAGATACGCAGTATTTT	CASSRTGQGITDTQYF	.	TRBV6-6	TRBJ2-3	.
TGTGCCAGCAGCACCCGGACTAGCGGGGGTACCGGGAGCTCCTACGAGCAGTACTTC	CASSTRTSGGTGSSYEQYF	.	TRBV13	TRBJ2-7	TRBD2